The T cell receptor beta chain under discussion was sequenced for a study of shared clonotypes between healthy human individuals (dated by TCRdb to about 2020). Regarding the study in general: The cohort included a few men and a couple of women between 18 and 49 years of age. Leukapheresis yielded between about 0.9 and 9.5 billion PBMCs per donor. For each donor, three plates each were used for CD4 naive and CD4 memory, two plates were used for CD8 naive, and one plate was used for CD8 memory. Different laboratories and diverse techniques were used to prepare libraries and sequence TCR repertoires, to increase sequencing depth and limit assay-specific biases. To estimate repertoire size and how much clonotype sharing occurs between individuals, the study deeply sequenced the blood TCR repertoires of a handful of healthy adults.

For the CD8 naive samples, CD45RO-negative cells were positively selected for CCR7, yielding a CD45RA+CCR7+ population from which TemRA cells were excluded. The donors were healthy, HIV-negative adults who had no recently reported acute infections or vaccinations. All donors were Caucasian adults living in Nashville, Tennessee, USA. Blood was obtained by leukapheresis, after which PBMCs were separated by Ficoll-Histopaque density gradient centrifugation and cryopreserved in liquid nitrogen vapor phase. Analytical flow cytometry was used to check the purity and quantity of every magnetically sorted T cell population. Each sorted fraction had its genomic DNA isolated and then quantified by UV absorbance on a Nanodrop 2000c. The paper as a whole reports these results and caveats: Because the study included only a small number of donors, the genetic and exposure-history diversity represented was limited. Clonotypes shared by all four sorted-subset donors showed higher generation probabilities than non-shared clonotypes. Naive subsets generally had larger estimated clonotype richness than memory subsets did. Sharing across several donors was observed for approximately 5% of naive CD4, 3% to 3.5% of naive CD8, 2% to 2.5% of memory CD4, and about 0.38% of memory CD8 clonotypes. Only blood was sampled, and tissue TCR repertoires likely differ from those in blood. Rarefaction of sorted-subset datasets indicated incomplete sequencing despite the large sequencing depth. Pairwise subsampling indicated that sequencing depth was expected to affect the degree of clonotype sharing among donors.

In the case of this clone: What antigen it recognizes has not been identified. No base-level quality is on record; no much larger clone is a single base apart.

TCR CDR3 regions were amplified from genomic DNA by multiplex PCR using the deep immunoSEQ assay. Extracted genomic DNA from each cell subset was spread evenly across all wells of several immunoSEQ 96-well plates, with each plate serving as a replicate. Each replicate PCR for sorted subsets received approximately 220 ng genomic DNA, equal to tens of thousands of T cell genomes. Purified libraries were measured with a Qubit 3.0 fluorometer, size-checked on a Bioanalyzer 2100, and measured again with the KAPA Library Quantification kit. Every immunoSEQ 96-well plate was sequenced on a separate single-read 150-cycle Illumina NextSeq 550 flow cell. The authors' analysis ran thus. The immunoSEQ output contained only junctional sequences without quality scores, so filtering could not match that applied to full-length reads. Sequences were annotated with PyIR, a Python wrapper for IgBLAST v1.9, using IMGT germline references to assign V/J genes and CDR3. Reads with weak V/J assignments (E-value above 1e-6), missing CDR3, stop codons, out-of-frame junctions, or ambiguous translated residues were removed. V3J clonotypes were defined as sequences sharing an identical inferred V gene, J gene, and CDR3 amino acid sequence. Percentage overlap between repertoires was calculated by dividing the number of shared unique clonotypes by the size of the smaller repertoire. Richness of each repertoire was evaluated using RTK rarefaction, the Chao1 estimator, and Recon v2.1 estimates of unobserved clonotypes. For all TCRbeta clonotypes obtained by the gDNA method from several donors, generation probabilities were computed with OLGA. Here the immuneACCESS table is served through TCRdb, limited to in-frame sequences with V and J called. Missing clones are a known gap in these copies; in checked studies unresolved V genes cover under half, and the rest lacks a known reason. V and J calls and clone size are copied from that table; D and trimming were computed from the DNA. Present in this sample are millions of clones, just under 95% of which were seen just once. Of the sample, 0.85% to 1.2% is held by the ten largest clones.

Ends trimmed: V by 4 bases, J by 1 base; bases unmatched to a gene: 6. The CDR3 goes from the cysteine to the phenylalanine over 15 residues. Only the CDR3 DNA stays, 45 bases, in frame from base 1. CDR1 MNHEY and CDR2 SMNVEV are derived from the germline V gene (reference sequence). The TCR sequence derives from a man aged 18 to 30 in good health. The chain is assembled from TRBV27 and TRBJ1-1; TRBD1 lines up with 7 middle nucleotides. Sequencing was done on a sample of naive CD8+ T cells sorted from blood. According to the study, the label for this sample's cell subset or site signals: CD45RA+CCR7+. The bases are TGTGCCAGCAGTTATGACAGGGAGACGAACACTGAAGCTTTCTTT. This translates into CASSYDRETNTEAFF.